The 24 T cell receptor beta chains presented below share a single source sample, sequenced in a study of T cell repertoires in cytomegalovirus infection. Each CDR3 protein gets one entry after TCRdb re-called the reads with MiXCR. Of some 350,000 distinct CDR3 sequences listed, 25% to 35% are singletons. These receptors' targets are unknown. Sequences were derived from cultured PBMCs, sampled from culture after CMV antigen stimulation. The receptors stem from a human donor in good health (CMV status not recorded). Some clones in this sample may be carry-over from other donors' samples.

This clonotype was recorded once. The V gene is TRBV6-5, the J gene TRBJ2-7, with D possibly TRBD1 on 5 matching bases. CDR1 is MNHEY, CDR2 SVGAGI, per germline. The CDR3 totals 15 residues. Between the trimmed V and J ends, which lost 0 bases and 2 bases, there was a span of 11 bases. CDR3 DNA sequence: TGTGCCAGCAGTTACTCGAGGACACCAACCTACGAGCAGTACTTC. Amino acid sequence: CASSYSRTPTYEQYF.

The genes are TRBV20-1 and TRBJ2-5; D is unclear. Trimming removed 6 bases from V and 7 bases from J, with 9 bases in between. CDR1 is DFQATT, CDR2 SNEGSKA, per germline (reference sequence). CDR3 length: 10 residues. DNA of the CDR3: TGCAGTGCCTCCCTACGGACCCAGTACTTC. This codes for CSASLRTQYF.

This chain links TRBV12-5 with TRBJ1-2; 9 nucleotides match TRBD1. Germline CDR1 is LGHNT and CDR2 is FRNRAP. V was pared by 7 bases and J by 5 bases, with 14 bases of the junction left unmatched. The CDR3 spans 16 residues. CDR3 nucleotides: TGTGCTAGTGCCCCCGACGGCGACAGGGGGGGTTATGGCTACACCTTC. Translated: CASAPDGDRGGYGYTF.

The rearrangement uses TRBV7-4 and TRBJ2-1, with D hard to call. The V end lost 5 bases, the J end lost 0 bases, and 14 bases lay between the germline ends. The germline V gene encodes CDR1 SGHVT and CDR2 SQSDAQ. The length of the CDR3 is 16 residues. The CDR3 sequence: CASSHGRFSSYNEQFF. DNA of the CDR3: TGTGCCAGCAGCCACGGACGGTTTAGCTCCTACAATGAGCAGTTCTTC. Supplemented by reference TRBV7-4 and TRBJ2-1, the full variable domain reads GAGVSQSPRYKVAKRGRDVALRCDSISGHVTLYWYRQTLGQGSEVLTYSQSDAQRDKSGRPSGRFSAERPERSVSTLKIQRTEQGDSAVYLCASSHGRFSSYNEQFFGPGTRLTVL.

This clonotype was detected only a few times. The chain is built from TRBV7-9 and TRBJ1-2; 10 bases line up with TRBD1. The trim removed 6 bases at V and 4 bases at J, leaving 8 bases unmatched. The CDR3 covers 15 residues. Germline-derived CDR1 and CDR2 are SEHNR and FQNEAQ (reference sequence). The CDR3 loop is CASRRTGGDIYGYTF. CDR3 nucleotide sequence: TGTGCCAGCAGGAGGACAGGGGGAGATATCTATGGCTACACCTTC. Full variable domain (missing parts from reference TRBV7-9 and TRBJ1-2): DTGVSQNPRHKITKRGQNVTFRCDPISEHNRLYWYRQTLGQGPEFLTYFQNEAQLEKSRLLSDRFSAERPKGSFSTLEIQRTEQGDSAMYLCASRRTGGDIYGYTFGSGTRLTVV.

Only a few counts were recorded for this clonotype. The chain is built from TRBV12-3 or TRBV12-4 and TRBJ2-1; 14 nucleotides match TRBD2. The CDR3 length is 15 residues. Trimming at V came to 7 bases and at J to 7 bases, leaving 6 bases not matched to a gene. The CDR3: CASNLRTSGRNEQFF. The CDR3 nucleotides read TGTGCCAGCAACCTCAGGACTAGCGGGAGGAATGAGCAGTTCTTC.

The genes are TRBV25-1 and TRBJ2-2; TRBD1 matches 9 bases. The trim removed 5 bases at V and 4 bases at J, leaving 20 bases unmatched. The length of the CDR3 is 20 residues. Germline V gene sequence: CDR1 MGHDK, CDR2 SYGVNS. CDR3 bases: TGTGCCAGCAGTCGCCGACAGGGGGGCTTTAGTATTGGGAGCACCGGGGAGCTGTTTTTT. Its translation: CASSRRQGGFSIGSTGELFF.

This clonotype has ten or more counts. The chain carries TRBV7-3 and TRBJ2-1, with a possible D match to TRBD2 (5 bases). The CDR3 extends over 13 amino acids. Trimming took 4 bases from V and 5 from J, leaving 9 bases between them. Germline CDR1 is SGHTA and CDR2 is FQGTGA. CDR3 sequence reads: CASSSPGDNEQFF. Written as DNA, the CDR3 is TGTGCCAGCAGCTCCCCCGGGGACAATGAGCAGTTCTTC.

This clonotype came up a few times. The rearrangement joins TRBV19 to TRBJ1-5; 8 nucleotides line up with TRBD1. Trimming at V came to 7 bases and at J to 1 base, leaving 3 bases not matched to a gene. The CDR3 is 14 amino acids. The germline gives CDR1 LNHDA, CDR2 SQIVND (reference sequence). The CDR3 coding sequence is TGTGCCAGTAAGGACAGGGCAAGCAATCAGCCCCAGCATTTT. As protein: CASKDRASNQPQHF.

This clonotype was counted between two and nine times. V gene TRBV19 combines with J gene TRBJ1-3; D gene unclear. Deletions cut 5 bases from V and 0 bases from J, with 8 bases between. CDR3 size: 14 residues. Looked up from germline, CDR1 is LNHDA and CDR2 is SQIVND (reference sequence). CDR3 sequence reads: CASSSFISGNTIYF. The CDR3 DNA is TGTGCCAGTAGTTCATTTATCTCTGGAAACACCATATATTTT.

The gene calls are TRBV15 and TRBJ2-5, with 8 bases identical to TRBD2. Germline values: CDR1 LNHNV, CDR2 YYDKDF (reference sequence). The ends lost 8 bases at V and 2 bases at J; junction bases unmatched: 4. The CDR3 extends over 13 amino acids. CDR3 sequence reads: CATGTSRQETQYF. Written as DNA, the CDR3 is TGTGCCACCGGGACTAGTCGACAAGAGACCCAGTACTTC. The complete variable domain, with remaining parts taken from reference TRBV15 and TRBJ2-5, reads DAMVIQNPRYQVTQFGKPVTLSCSQTLNHNVMYWYQQKSSQAPKLLFHYYDKDFNNEADTPDNFQSRRPNTSFCFLDIRSPGLGDTAMYLCATGTSRQETQYFGPGTRLLVL.

This clonotype was seen a few times. The chain has TRBV11-2 and TRBJ2-7, with D hard to call. This CDR3 region has 13 residues. V lost 1 base and J 3 bases, leaving 7 bases between the germline ends. Germline V gene lookup returns CDR1 SGHAT and CDR2 FQNNGV. The CDR3 is CASSLAANYEQYF. CDR3 DNA: TGTGCCAGCAGCTTAGCGGCAAACTACGAGCAGTACTTC.

J is TRBJ1-4 and V is TRBV12-3 or TRBV12-4; D remains ambiguous. The germline V and J ends were trimmed by 6 bases and 2 bases, with 10 bases remaining between them. The CDR3 extends over 14 amino acids. CDR3 nucleotide sequence: TGTGCCAGCAGCTACGGACTGACTAATGAAAAACTGTTTTTT. Protein: CASSYGLTNEKLFF.

There are a few counts of this clonotype. The chain is built from TRBV11-2 and TRBJ2-7; 9 bases are shared with TRBD1. The ends lost 5 bases at V and 3 bases at J; junction bases unmatched: 5. The germline V gene encodes CDR1 SGHAT and CDR2 FQNNGV. The CDR3 is 14 amino acids. The CDR3, as DNA: TGTGCCAGCAGCCCGTCGACAGGGGGCTACGAGCAGTACTTC. Translation gives CASSPSTGGYEQYF.

This rearrangement joins TRBV7-6 to TRBJ2-7; possibly TRBD1 or TRBD2 for D (6 bases each). Trimming took off 4 bases at V and 2 bases at J, with 12 bases between the two ends. The length of the CDR3 is 14 residues. CDR1 and CDR2 (germline): SGHVS, FNYEAQ. CDR3 bases: TGTGCCAGCAGCTCTAGCCGGGGGCCCTACGAGCAGTACTTC. Translating gives CASSSSRGPYEQYF.

This clonotype appeared many times. The CDR3: CASSPLDEQFF. CDR3 bases: TGTGCCAGCAGCCCCCTGGATGAGCAGTTCTTC. The V gene is TRBV7-8, the J gene TRBJ2-1; no clear D. V lost 5 bases, J lost 8 bases, and 7 bases lay in between. Germline V CDR1 and CDR2: SGHVS, FQNEAQ. This CDR3 is built from 11 residues.

The rearrangement links TRBV18 to TRBJ1-1, with D perhaps matching TRBD1 (6 bases). From germline, CDR1 is KGHSH and CDR2 LQKENI. V was trimmed by 5 bases and J by 5 bases, leaving 12 bases between them. The CDR3 has 13 amino acids. The CDR3 DNA is TGTGCCAGCTCATCAAACAGGGAGACTGAAGCTTTCTTT. Translating it yields CASSSNRETEAFF. Complete variable domain (other parts from reference TRBV18 and TRBJ1-1): NAGVMQNPRHLVRRRGQEARLRCSPMKGHSHVYWYRQLPEEGLKFMVYLQKENIIDESGMPKERFSAEFPKEGPSILRIQQVVRGDSAAYFCASSSNRETEAFFGQGTRLTVV.

This clonotype was observed a handful of times. V gene TRBV7-8 combines with J gene TRBJ2-7, with D tentatively TRBD1 or TRBD2 (6 bases each). V lost 5 bases and J lost 2, with 13 bases in between. This CDR3 has 14 amino acids. Looked up from germline, CDR1 is SGHVS and CDR2 is FQNEAQ. The CDR3 here is CASSNGRGAYEQYF. CDR3 sequence (DNA): TGTGCCAGCAGCAATGGTAGGGGGGCCTACGAGCAGTACTTC.

The V call is TRBV5-5, the J call TRBJ2-2, with D perhaps assigned TRBD1 or TRBD2 (5 bases each). The V gene lost 4 bases and the J gene lost 2 bases, with 12 bases spanning the gap. The CDR3 spans 15 residues. Per germline, CDR1 SGHKS and CDR2 YYEKEE (reference sequence). The CDR3 coding sequence is TGTGCCAGCAGCCCGCCGGGACCCAACACCGGGGAGCTGTTTTTT. It is translated as CASSPPGPNTGELFF.

The chain recombines TRBV11-2 with TRBJ2-7, with 7 nucleotides matching TRBD1. This CDR3 region has 15 residues. Germline V gene sequence: CDR1 SGHAT, CDR2 FQNNGV. V lost 1 base, J lost 4 bases, and 7 bases stayed unmatched. The CDR3 nucleotides are TGTGCCAGCAGCTTAGGAGGGGGCGGAAGGTACGAGCAGTACTTC. Residues: CASSLGGGGRYEQYF.

The chain uses TRBV6-5 and TRBJ1-5, with D tentatively TRBD1 (6 bases). The CDR3 covers 13 residues. The germline V gene encodes CDR1 MNHEY and CDR2 SVGAGI. Deletions cut 8 bases from V and 6 bases from J, with 14 bases between. The CDR3 here is CASGAGGGQPQHF. DNA for the CDR3: TGTGCCAGCGGAGCGGGGGGCGGTCAGCCCCAGCATTTT.

The chain employs TRBV10-1 and TRBJ2-1, with a weak D call TRBD1 (7 bases). The V gene lost 5 bases and the J gene lost 9 bases, with 14 bases spanning the gap. The germline V gene encodes CDR1 WNHNN and CDR2 SYGVQD (reference sequence). The CDR3 has 13 amino acids. The CDR3 DNA sequence: TGCGCCAGCAGTAGACAGGGAGGAGGTGAGCAGTTCTTC. Its protein is CASSRQGGGEQFF.

The chain has TRBV7-8 and TRBJ2-7; D uncertain. V was clipped by 1 base and J by 2 bases, with 6 bases between them. This CDR3 has 13 amino acids. The germline V gene encodes CDR1 SGHVS and CDR2 FQNEAQ. CDR3 protein: CASSLGHPYEQYF. The CDR3, as DNA: TGTGCCAGCAGCTTAGGACACCCCTACGAGCAGTACTTC.

This clonotype was seen a handful of times. This chain uses TRBV27 with TRBJ1-2; a weak D match, TRBD1 (5 bases). V shed 4 bases and J shed 4 bases, with 19 bases lying between them. The germline V gene has CDR1 MNHEY and CDR2 SMNVEV (reference sequence). CDR3 length: 16 residues. The CDR3 nucleotides are TGTGCCAGCAGTTCTTGGTCCGGGGCCGACCCCTATGGCTACACCTTC. This translates into CASSSWSGADPYGYTF.